This T cell receptor (beta chain) was documented in a study of OX40 agonist ivuxolimab in advanced cancers. A note on the overall study: The costimulatory receptor OX40 (CD134) was targeted by ivuxolimab, a fully human IgG2 agonistic monoclonal antibody. Intravenous ivuxolimab was administered to patients every 2 weeks at six dose levels: 0.01, 0.1, 0.3, 1.5, 3 and 10 mg/kg. Among the roughly 52 dose-escalation patients, some 19 had hepatocellular carcinoma, approximately 15 melanoma, 9 renal cell carcinoma and 9 head and neck cancer. A male proportion of approximately 83% and a mean age of approximately 61 years, ranging from 23 to 79, were recorded for the dose-escalation cohort. Prior anti-PD-1, anti-PD-L1 or anti-CTLA-4 therapy was permitted, and 40% of dose-escalation patients had received checkpoint inhibitors. Three dose-escalation patients achieved partial responses, one with hepatocellular carcinoma and two with cutaneous melanoma. Peripheral TCRbeta sequencing was intended to test whether TCR sequence diversity was altered and clonal T-cell expansion was caused by ivuxolimab. The paper reports the monotherapy dose-escalation portion (N = 52 patients) of the phase I ivuxolimab trial. Overall study results and their limits: Which antigens the clonally expanded peripheral T cells were specific for was not determined. At doses of 0.1 to 3.0 mg/kg, clonal expansion of both CD4+ and CD8+ T cells in blood was seen between baseline and week 6. Low levels of normalized T-cell clonal expansion were also seen in some patients who did not respond. After ivuxolimab, expanded clones were on average more numerous among CD8+ T cells than among CD4+ T cells. Partial responders in the 0.1-3.0 mg/kg groups had among the lowest normalized peripheral clonal expansion, especially among CD8+ T cells.

With respect to this clone: Its binding antigen is unknown. Base qualities are not at hand, and no much larger clone is one base apart.

For sequencing of the TCRbeta CDR3 region, genomic DNA was extracted from the sorted cells. TCRbeta CDR3 regions were sequenced using the immunoSEQ Assay. Entries here come from immuneACCESS through TCRdb and include only in-frame sequences with V and J called. Some clones fail to appear in such tables; in the studies checked, an unresolved V gene covers under half of the shortfall, and the cause of the remainder is unknown. This sample gives 150,000 to 190,000 clones in total; 90% to 95% of them show up just once. The ten largest clones add up to around 0.28% of the sample. The trial excluded patients who had a history of autoimmune disease or were on systemic immunosuppression. Peripheral blood for TCR sequencing was collected from all dose cohorts at baseline, on cycle 4 day 1, and on cycle 7 day 1. The samples were drawn from a first-in-human, open-label, multicenter phase I dose-escalation trial of ivuxolimab. The trial enrolled adults with locally advanced or metastatic head and neck squamous cell, hepatocellular, melanoma or renal cell carcinoma. Before TCR sequencing, CD4+ T cells and CD8+ T cells from peripheral blood were sorted into separate populations.

The germline ends are 12 bases apart after V is trimmed by 2 bases and J by 2 bases. The CDR3 runs 15 amino acids, cysteine and phenylalanine included. The DNA shown is the 45-base CDR3, in frame from base 1. The germline V gene specifies SGHVS as CDR1 and FQNEAQ as CDR2. The material was CD4+ or CD8+ T cells sorted from blood, obtained in a trial of the OX40 agonist ivuxolimab. This sequence was found in an adult with an advanced solid tumor such as melanoma, head and neck, liver or kidney cancer. The V gene is TRBV7-8 and the J gene is TRBJ1-2; the D gene identity is not certain. CDR3 protein: CASSLSLTANYGYTF. The DNA sequence is as follows: TGTGCCAGCAGCTTAAGTCTAACAGCGAACTATGGCTACACCTTC.